The 7 T cell receptor beta chains reported below all come from one sample, sequenced in a study of T-cell memory formation after mild COVID-19 (dated by TCRdb to the early 2020s). Library construction relied on 5' RACE. The sequencing machine was an Illumina NovaSeq 6000. In TCRdb, the public reads were trimmed at Q25 with fastp and aligned with MiXCR, with productive beta chains retained. Each entry is one CDR3 protein sequence, shown with its most common DNA and genes. This sample comprises about 340,000 distinct CDR3 sequences, roughly 15% of them detected only once. 20% to 25% of the sample is taken by the ten largest. The sequenced sample consisted of PBMCs or a T cell subset sorted from them (not recorded which). Every receptor here comes from a man aged 18 to 29 who had mild COVID-19 (a few samples of this study predate the infection). The sample titles of this study are shuffled in the database, so cell type and time point are left out; the donor was told from shared clones.

V and J are TRBV4-3 and TRBJ2-7; TRBD2 matches 9 bases. The J segment lost 7 bases and the V segment lost 4 bases, leaving 11 bases of the junction unmatched. The CDR3 loop spans 15 amino acids. Germline V gives CDR1 LGHNA, CDR2 YSLEER. The CDR3 region has the DNA TGCGCCAGCAGCCGAGCGGGGGGCCCGGCTCAGGAGCAGTACTTC. Translating gives CASSRAGGPAQEQYF.

This clonotype was observed a few times. The chain carries TRBV5-1 and TRBJ1-2, with D perhaps TRBD1 (5 bases). The CDR3 loop spans 16 amino acids. V lost 1 base to trimming and J lost 6 bases, with 19 bases between them. The germline gives CDR1 SGHRS, CDR2 YFSETQ. The CDR3 nucleotides read TGCGCCAGCAGCTTGCTTCCCGGGGCTGCAGGAGATGGCTACACCTTC. Protein: CASSLLPGAAGDGYTF.

This clonotype was picked up a small number of times. This chain connects TRBV11-2 to TRBJ2-2; D uncertain. Trimming left V 8 bases short and J 1 base short, with 17 bases between. This CDR3 region has 16 residues. The germline gives CDR1 SGHAT, CDR2 FQNNGV. The chain's CDR3 is CASSPARWGNTGELFF. In DNA, the CDR3 is TGTGCCAGCTCACCGGCCCGCTGGGGGAACACCGGGGAGCTGTTTTTT.

CDR3 DNA sequence: TGTGCCAGCTCACCAACGCTGGGACTAGCCGTACTGGGAATCACAGATACGCAGTATTTT. This encodes CASSPTLGLAVLGITDTQYF. V usage is TRBV18 and J usage is TRBJ2-3, with TRBD2 matching 9 bases. CDR1 and CDR2 (germline): KGHSH, LQKENI. The CDR3 is 20 amino acids. Trimming removed 2 bases from V and 2 bases from J; junction bases left unmatched: 17. The full variable domain, its missing parts supplied by reference TRBV18 and TRBJ2-3, is NAGVMQNPRHLVRRRGQEARLRCSPMKGHSHVYWYRQLPEEGLKFMVYLQKENIIDESGMPKERFSAEFPKEGPSILRIQQVVRGDSAAYFCASSPTLGLAVLGITDTQYFGPGTRLTVL.

The chain is built from TRBV29-1 and TRBJ2-7, with 7 bases matching TRBD1. The germline gives CDR1 SQVTM, CDR2 ANQGSEA. The CDR3 is 13 amino acids. V shed 5 bases and J 7 bases; nucleotides not matched to a gene: 11. Here the CDR3 DNA reads TGCAGCGTTAATAGAGAGGGGGCGAGTGAGCAGTACGTC. This translates into CSVNREGASEQYV.

This clonotype occurred many times. The genes are TRBV13 and TRBJ2-1; D is unclear. Germline V gene data show CDR1 as PRHDT and CDR2 as FYEKMQ (reference sequence). The CDR3 consists of 11 residues. Trimming shortened V by 5 bases and J by 6 bases, and 5 bases separated the two germline ends. DNA for the CDR3: TGTGCCAGCAGCCCATTCAATGAGCAGTTCTTC. Residues: CASSPFNEQFF.

This clonotype was picked up many times. J is TRBJ2-5 and V is TRBV11-2; TRBD2 might be the D (5 bases). Looked up from germline, CDR1 is SGHAT and CDR2 is FQNNGV. V dropped 5 bases and J dropped 4 bases, with 14 bases sitting between them. CDR3 length: 14 amino acids. The DNA of the CDR3 is TGTGCCAGCAGCCCCCGGTCCGCGGGAGAGACCCAGTACTTC. It yields the protein CASSPRSAGETQYF.